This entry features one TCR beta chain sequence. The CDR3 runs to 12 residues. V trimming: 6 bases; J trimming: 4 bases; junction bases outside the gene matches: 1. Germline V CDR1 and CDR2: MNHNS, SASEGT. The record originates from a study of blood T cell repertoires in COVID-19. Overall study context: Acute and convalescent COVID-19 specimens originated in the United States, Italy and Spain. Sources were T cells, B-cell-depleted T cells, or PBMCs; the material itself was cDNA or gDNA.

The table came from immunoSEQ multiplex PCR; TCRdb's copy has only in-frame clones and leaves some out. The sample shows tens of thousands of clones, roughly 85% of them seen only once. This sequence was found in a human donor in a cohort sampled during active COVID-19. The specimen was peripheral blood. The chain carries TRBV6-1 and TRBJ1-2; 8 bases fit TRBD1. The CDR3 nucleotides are TGTGCCAGCAGGGGGACAGGCTATGGCTACACCTTC. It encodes CASRGTGYGYTF.